This TCR beta chain was documented in a study of Ad26.COV2.S vaccination and SARS-CoV-2 variants (dated by TCRdb to about 2021). About the study as a whole: Donors in the vaccine arm were drawn from COV1001, a phase I-IIa trial of Ad26.COV2.S in healthy adults that was multicentre, randomized, double-blind and placebo-controlled. Dosing of Ad26.COV2.S was intramuscular, at either 5x10^10 or 1x10^11 viral particles, delivered as one shot or as two shots spaced 56 days apart. The specificity and breadth of SARS-CoV-2-reactive T cell receptors after Ad26.COV2.S vaccination were assessed by TCRbeta repertoire sequencing. The TCR-sequenced set comprised about 32 samples: around 20 Ad26.COV2.S vaccine recipients, 5 placebo recipients and 8 SARS-CoV-2 convalescent individuals. Blinding of investigators to trial group allocation was maintained during experiments and outcome assessment. Trial participants were randomized into five groups of five, in which low-dose or high-dose Ad26.COV2.S was given once or twice, or placebo was given on both occasions.

On the study overall, not on this receptor specifically: According to the authors, total T cell responses may have been underestimated by the TCR breadth and depth analyses. The study was not powered for comparison of responses between vaccine doses or regimens. Substantial breadth of spike-specific CD8+ and CD4+ T cell responses was reported after vaccination. Vaccine and placebo recipients had comparable non-spike TCR breadth, which fits with the vaccine containing only spike. Higher spike-specific TCR breadth was observed in Ad26.COV2.S recipients than in placebo recipients (P = 0.0014).

The sample's treatment or condition label, decoded: approximately 18 received Ad26.COV2.S at low or high dose, single or two shots; about 5 received placebo; per-sample allocation not given. For vaccine and placebo recipients, the sequenced repertoires came from samples collected on day 63 after the first injection. Cohort 1b enrolled fewer than 30 adults aged 18-55 years at a single site in Boston, USA, between 29 July and 7 August 2020. Ad26.COV2.S was a replication-incompetent adenovirus type 26 vector expressing a prefusion-stabilized SARS-CoV-2 spike protein from the original Wuhan strain. The immunoSEQ Assay was used to sequence TCRbeta CDR3 regions. After extraction, genomic DNA underwent amplification by bias-controlled multiplex PCR, followed by high-throughput sequencing. Regarding the original processing steps: Collapsing and filtering of sequences were performed to quantify the absolute abundance of each unique TCRbeta CDR3 region. Usable DNA was measured by amplifying reference genes present in all nucleated cells, and TCRbeta template counts were normalized to that usable DNA to estimate T cell fraction. Repertoire TCRs were annotated as SARS-CoV-2-specific when V gene, CDR3 amino acid sequence and J gene were exactly matched to a known reactive TCR set. The reference SARS-CoV-2 TCR set was obtained from MIRA and was filtered for enrichment in COVID-19-positive ImmuneCODE repertoires, whereby public or cross-reactive TCRs were removed. Using the MIRA antigens, annotated TCRs were further analysed by specific ORF or by position within an ORF. Breadth was defined as annotated unique rearrangements over total unique productive rearrangements; depth was the summed frequency of those rearrangements. TCR breadth was compared between groups using two-sided Wilcoxon rank-sum tests. The source is immuneACCESS, and TCRdb retained only in-frame sequences with V and J called. Part of the clones is not carried over; for the studies checked, unresolved V genes explain less than half of this, and the remainder is unexplained. V and J calls and clone size are those listed in that table; D and trimming were worked out from the DNA. The sample includes 300,000 to 350,000 clones, with about 89% observed a single time. Of the sample, approximately 5% is held by the ten largest clones.

On this clone itself: Its antigen remains undetermined. The sample holds no much larger clone one base away, and base qualities are not on file.

This sequence originates from a person between 18 and 65 years old who received the Ad26.COV2.S COVID-19 vaccine or a placebo. The source material was peripheral blood, sampled in a trial of Ad26.COV2.S vaccine versus placebo.

The encoded CDR3 is CASSVTSGRLSSYNEQFF. The nucleotide sequence is TGTGCCAGCAGCGTAACTAGCGGGAGGTTAAGCTCCTACAATGAGCAGTTCTTC. This chain is built from TRBV9 and TRBJ2-1; TRBD2 aligns with 12 central bases. The CDR3 runs 18 residues from the cysteine to the phenylalanine. Only the CDR3 DNA is retained, 54 bases long and in frame from the first base. Based on the germline V gene, the CDR1 and CDR2 sequences are SGDLS and YYNGEE. The junction shows trimming of 1 base on V and 0 bases on J, and the gene matches do not reach 5 bases of it.